The rows below give T cell receptor beta chains drawn from one sample of a study of siplizumab effects on memory and regulatory T cells. Clones were sequenced by immunoSEQ multiplex PCR, and TCRdb holds only the in-frame ones, with some missing. The sample has approximately 58,000 clones, 85% to 95% seen once; the top ten hold less than 40%. The sample comprised CD8+ T cells sorted from blood. Receptors were obtained from a human donor in good health. Both conserved end residues are part of each CDR3. The D gene is left open where the match is weak. The listing skips clone size in some rows; elsewhere it reads once, few, many or a size class.

V	J	size	D	CDR3	DNA
TRBV9	TRBJ2-5	.	TRBD2	CASSAGLAGEKETQYF	TGTGCCAGCAGCGCCGGACTAGCGGGAGAAAAAGAGACCCAGTACTTC
TRBV27	TRBJ2-7	.	.	CASSLVGSDYEQYF	TGTGCCAGCAGTTTAGTTGGCAGTGACTACGAGCAGTACTTC
TRBV5-1	TRBJ2-1	.	.	CASSMTTLDNEQFF	TGCGCCAGCAGCATGACCACCTTGGACAATGAGCAGTTCTTC
TRBV29-1	TRBJ1-1	.	.	CSVEGRQGSHNVNTEAFF	TGCAGCGTTGAAGGGCGCCAGGGGAGCCATAATGTGAACACTGAAGCTTTCTTT
TRBV5-1	TRBJ2-1	once	.	CASRSNADYLRINEQFF	TGCGCCAGCAGAAGTAACGCGGACTACTTAAGAATAAATGAGCAGTTCTTC
TRBV10-3	TRBJ1-4	.	TRBD1	CAISDRDREGEKLFF	TGTGCCATCAGTGACAGGGACAGGGAGGGTGAAAAACTGTTTTTT
TRBV7-2	TRBJ2-7	.	.	CASSFRSDEQYF	TGTGCCAGCAGCTTTAGGAGCGACGAGCAGTACTTC
TRBV5-4	TRBJ2-1	.	.	CASRPVLAPPDEQFF	TGTGCCAGCAGGCCTGTATTAGCACCCCCCGATGAGCAGTTCTTC
TRBV16	TRBJ2-5	.	.	CASSQGAGQETQYF	TGTGCCAGCAGCCAAGGAGCCGGGCAAGAGACCCAGTACTTC
TRBV6-5	TRBJ1-2	.	.	CASSLDRTYGYTF	TGTGCCAGCAGTCTCGACAGGACCTATGGCTACACCTTC